This TCR beta chain was sequenced during a study of blood T cell repertoires in COVID-19. Sequencing was performed with immunoSEQ multiplex PCR; in TCRdb, only in-frame clones are kept and a portion is missing. The sample lists roughly 430,000 clones, around 90% seen once, with around 2% in the top ten. For this clone: Distinct nucleotide sequences in the sample also encode this CDR3.

The sample comprised PBMCs or T cells enriched from blood (not recorded which). The TCR was taken from a woman in her thirties or forties with acute COVID-19.

CDR3 in DNA: TGTGCCAGCTCCCCAGGGACAGGAAGCAATCAGCCCCAGCATTTT. Protein product: CASSPGTGSNQPQHF. The chain has TRBV18 and TRBJ1-5; TRBD1 matches 8 bases. V trimming: 6 bases; J trimming: 1 base; junction bases outside the gene matches: 5. This CDR3 contains 15 residues. The germline gives CDR1 KGHSH, CDR2 LQKENI. Complete variable domain (other parts from reference TRBV18 and TRBJ1-5): NAGVMQNPRHLVRRRGQEARLRCSPMKGHSHVYWYRQLPEEGLKFMVYLQKENIIDESGMPKERFSAEFPKEGPSILRIQQVVRGDSAAYFCASSPGTGSNQPQHFGDGTRLSIL.